The present entry profiles one T cell receptor (beta chain) with its context. Its antigen remains undetermined. Per-nucleotide qualities are absent, and no much larger clonotype sits a single base away. The sample originates from a study of CD8+CD57+ T cells in acquired aplastic anemia listed by TCRdb under 2018. Regarding the research as a whole: A mean of approximately 3 ug of DNA, ranging from about 0.2 to 27.4 ug, was extracted from sorted CD4+ and CD8+ cells. A CD8+CD57+ expansion meant a frequency higher than the mean frequency seen in healthy subjects. The investigation overall reported the following: Some 30 CD8+ CDR3 sequences were found to be shared between patients and controls, but these sequences appeared to be highly expressed in patients and within the immunodominant clones of the patients. Between patients and healthy controls, no significant difference in CD8+ Simpson's diversity was found (P=0.060).

Genomic DNA was used as template for profiling of TCR beta VDJ combinations and CDR3 sequences. An Illumina HiSeq 2000 was used for TCR repertoire sequencing. In the source study's methods: Repertoire assessment relied on Simpson's diversity index, CDR3 size and DJ length profiles, and TRBV/TRBJ rearrangement plots. The immunodominant clone was defined as the most abundant DNA sequence in deep sequencing data. CDR3 amino acid sequences were screened for sharing across subjects and were compared with published repertoires and the VDJdb database. TCRdb reprocessing: public reads trimmed at Q25 with fastp, clones called with MiXCR, in-frame beta chains kept. Rows are unified per CDR3 protein, each entry keeping the most common DNA and genes. TCRdb, not the original authors, processed these V and J calls. The sample includes around 180,000 distinct CDR3 sequences, with less than 50% observed a single time. 1.8% of the sample belongs to the ten largest clones.

The patients picked for sequencing were ones in whom flow cytometry had shown an expansion of CD8+CD57+ cells. Every patient had a diagnosis of severe acquired aplastic anemia based on International Study of Aplastic Anemia and Agranulocytosis and Camitta criteria. No patient had received any therapy when blood was sampled. The study deep-sequenced TCR repertoires of sorted CD4+ and CD8+ blood T cells from severe aplastic anemia patients and healthy subjects. In the USA, patient enrollment took place under clinicaltrials.gov protocols 00001620, 01623167, 00001397, 00071045, 00081523 and 00961064. Ficoll-Paque density gradient centrifugation was used to isolate peripheral blood mononuclear cells. CD4+ and CD8+ T cells were sorted by FACS or magnetic beads before DNA extraction. Taken from the germline V gene (reference sequence), the CDR1 and CDR2 loops are LNHNV and YYDKDF. From the cysteine up to the phenylalanine, the CDR3 has a length of 13 residues. The entry retains the CDR3 DNA only, 39 bases that are in frame from base 1. Trimming takes 5 bases from V and 2 bases from J, and the germline ends sit 9 bases apart.

The chain couples TRBV15 to TRBJ1-2, with no D gene named confidently. The sequence derives from a human donor with aplastic anemia. The specimen sequenced was sorted CD4+, CD8+, or CD8+CD57+ T cells (not recorded which) from PBMCs. The CDR3: CATSRDTNYGYTF. The DNA reads TGTGCCACCAGCCGTGACACGAACTATGGCTACACCTTC.